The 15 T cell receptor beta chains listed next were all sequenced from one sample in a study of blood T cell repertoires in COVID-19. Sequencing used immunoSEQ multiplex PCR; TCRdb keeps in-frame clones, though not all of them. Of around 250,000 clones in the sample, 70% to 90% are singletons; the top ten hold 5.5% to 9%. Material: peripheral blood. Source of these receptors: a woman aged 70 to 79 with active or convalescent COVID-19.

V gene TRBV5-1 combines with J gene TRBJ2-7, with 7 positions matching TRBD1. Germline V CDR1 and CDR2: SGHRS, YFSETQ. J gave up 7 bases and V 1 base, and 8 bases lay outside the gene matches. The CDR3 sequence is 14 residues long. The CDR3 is CASSLQGGADEQYF. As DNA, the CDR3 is TGCGCCAGCAGCTTGCAAGGGGGCGCGGATGAGCAGTACTTC.

CDR3 sequence (DNA): TGTGCCACCAGTGCAAGACAGATAAATCAGCCCCAGCATTTT. Translated, it gives CATSARQINQPQHF. The chain employs TRBV24-1 and TRBJ1-5, with D tentatively TRBD1 (5 bases). With 5 bases removed from V and 4 bases from J, the gap between germline ends came to 11 bases. The CDR3 has 14 residues. Germline values: CDR1 KGHDR, CDR2 SFDVKD.

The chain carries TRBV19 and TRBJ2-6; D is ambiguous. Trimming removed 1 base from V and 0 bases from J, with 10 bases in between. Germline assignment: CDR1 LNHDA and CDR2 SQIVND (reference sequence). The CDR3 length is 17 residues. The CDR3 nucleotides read TGTGCCAGTAGTATAGTGGCAGTCAGCTCTGGGGCCAACGTCCTGACTTTC. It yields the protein CASSIVAVSSGANVLTF.

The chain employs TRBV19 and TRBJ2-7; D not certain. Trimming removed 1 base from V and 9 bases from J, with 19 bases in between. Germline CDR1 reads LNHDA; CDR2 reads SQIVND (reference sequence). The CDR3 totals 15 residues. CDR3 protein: CASSIAFADPTGQYF. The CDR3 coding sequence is TGTGCCAGTAGTATAGCTTTCGCAGACCCCACGGGGCAGTACTTC.

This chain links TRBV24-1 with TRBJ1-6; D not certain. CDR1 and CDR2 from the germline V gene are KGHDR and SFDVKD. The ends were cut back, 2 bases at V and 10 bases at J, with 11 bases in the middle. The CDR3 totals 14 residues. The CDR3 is CATSDSRSQSPLHF. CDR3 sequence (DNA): TGTGCCACCAGTGATTCCAGGTCCCAGTCACCCCTCCACTTT.

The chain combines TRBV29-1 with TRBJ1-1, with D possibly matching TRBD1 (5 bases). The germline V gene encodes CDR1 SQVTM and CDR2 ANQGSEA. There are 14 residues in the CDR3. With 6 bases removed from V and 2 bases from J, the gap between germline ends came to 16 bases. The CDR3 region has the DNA TGCAGCGTCCGGAGGGGTATCTCAAACACTGAAGCTTTCTTT. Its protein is CSVRRGISNTEAFF.

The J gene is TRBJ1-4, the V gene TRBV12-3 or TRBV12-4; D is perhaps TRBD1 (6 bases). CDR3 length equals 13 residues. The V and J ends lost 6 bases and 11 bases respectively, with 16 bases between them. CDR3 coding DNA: TGTGCCAGCAGGGCAGAGGATAGGGGGAAACTGTTTTTT. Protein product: CASRAEDRGKLFF.

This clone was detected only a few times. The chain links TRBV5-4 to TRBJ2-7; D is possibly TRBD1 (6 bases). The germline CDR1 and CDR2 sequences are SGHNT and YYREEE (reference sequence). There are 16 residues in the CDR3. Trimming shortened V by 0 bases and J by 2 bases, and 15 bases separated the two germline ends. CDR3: CASSLGGRVETYEQYF. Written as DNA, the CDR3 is TGTGCCAGCAGCTTGGGGGGGCGGGTTGAGACCTACGAGCAGTACTTC.

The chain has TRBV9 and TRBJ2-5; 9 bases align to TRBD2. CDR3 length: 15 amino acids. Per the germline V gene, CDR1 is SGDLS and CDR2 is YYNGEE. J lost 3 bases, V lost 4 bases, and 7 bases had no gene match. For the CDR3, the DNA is TGTGCCAGCAGCCCCCGGATAGCGGGGGAAGAGACCCAGTACTTC. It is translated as CASSPRIAGEETQYF. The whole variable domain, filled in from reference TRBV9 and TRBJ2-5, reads DSGVTQTPKHLITATGQRVTLRCSPRSGDLSVYWYQQSLDQGLQFLIQYYNGEERAKGNILERFSAQQFPDLHSELNLSSLELGDSALYFCASSPRIAGEETQYFGPGTRLLVL.

CDR3 bases: TGCGCCAGCAGCCAAGATGGGGGGGCGCGCCAGCCCCAGCATTTT. Its protein is CASSQDGGARQPQHF. The rearrangement uses TRBV4-1 and TRBJ1-5, with D perhaps TRBD1 (6 bases). V shed 0 bases and J shed 7 bases, with 13 bases lying between them. The length of the CDR3 is 15 residues. Germline CDR1 is MGHRA and CDR2 is YSYEKL.

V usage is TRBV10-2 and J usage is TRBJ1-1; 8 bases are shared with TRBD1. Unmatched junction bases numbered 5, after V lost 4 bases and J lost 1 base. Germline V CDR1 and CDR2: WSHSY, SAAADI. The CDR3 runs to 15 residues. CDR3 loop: CASSGQGFGNTEAFF. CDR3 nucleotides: TGCGCCAGCAGTGGACAGGGGTTTGGGAACACTGAAGCTTTCTTT.

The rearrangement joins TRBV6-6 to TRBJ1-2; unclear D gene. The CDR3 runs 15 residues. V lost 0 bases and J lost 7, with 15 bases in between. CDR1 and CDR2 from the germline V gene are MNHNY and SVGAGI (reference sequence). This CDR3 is CASSYSHAGSGGYTF. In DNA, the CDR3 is TGTGCCAGCAGTTACTCACACGCGGGGAGCGGTGGCTACACCTTC.

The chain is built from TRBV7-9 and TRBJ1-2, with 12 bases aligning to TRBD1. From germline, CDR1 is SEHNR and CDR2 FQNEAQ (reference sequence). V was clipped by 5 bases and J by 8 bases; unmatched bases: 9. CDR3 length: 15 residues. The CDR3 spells CASSPGTGGAEGYTF. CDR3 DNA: TGTGCCAGCAGCCCTGGGACAGGGGGCGCAGAAGGCTACACCTTC. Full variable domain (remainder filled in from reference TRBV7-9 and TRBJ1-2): DTGVSQNPRHKITKRGQNVTFRCDPISEHNRLYWYRQTLGQGPEFLTYFQNEAQLEKSRLLSDRFSAERPKGSFSTLEIQRTEQGDSAMYLCASSPGTGGAEGYTFGSGTRLTVV.

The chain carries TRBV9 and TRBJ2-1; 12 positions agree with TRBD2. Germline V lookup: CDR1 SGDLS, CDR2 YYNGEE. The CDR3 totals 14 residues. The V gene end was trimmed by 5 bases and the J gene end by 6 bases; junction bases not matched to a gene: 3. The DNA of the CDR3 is TGTGCCAGCAGTCTAGCGGGGGGGCCCAATGAGCAGTTCTTC. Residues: CASSLAGGPNEQFF.

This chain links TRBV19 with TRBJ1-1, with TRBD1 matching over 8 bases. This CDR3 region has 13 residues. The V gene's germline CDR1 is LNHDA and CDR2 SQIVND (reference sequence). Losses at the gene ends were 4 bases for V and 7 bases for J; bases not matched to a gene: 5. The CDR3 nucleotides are TGTGCCAGTAGTAGACAGGGGAGGGGTGAAGCTTTCTTT. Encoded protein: CASSRQGRGEAFF.